These 4 T cell receptor beta chains were sequenced from one sample in a study of OX40 agonist ivuxolimab in advanced cancers. Clones were read by immunoSEQ multiplex PCR, and TCRdb kept only the in-frame ones, dropping some. The sample lists around 150,000 clones; more than 85% were seen once. Source: CD4+ or CD8+ T cells sorted from blood, taken in a trial of the OX40 agonist ivuxolimab. These receptors all stem from an adult with an advanced solid tumor such as melanoma, head and neck, liver or kidney cancer.

The gene calls are TRBV5-1 and TRBJ1-6, with D possibly matching TRBD1 (5 bases). Trimming cost V 7 bases and J 6 bases, with 14 bases left between them. Germline V lookup: CDR1 SGHRS, CDR2 YFSETQ. The CDR3 totals 14 residues. The CDR3 DNA reads TGCGCCAGCGGTGCACAGGACCTTAATTCACCCCTCCACTTT. Translation gives CASGAQDLNSPLHF.

V and J are TRBV7-9 and TRBJ1-2, with D maybe TRBD1 (6 bases). V was pared by 3 bases and J by 0 bases, with 11 bases between. The CDR3 runs to 15 residues. Germline V gene data show CDR1 as SEHNR and CDR2 as FQNEAQ (reference sequence). The CDR3 nucleotides read TGTGCCAGCAGCTTTGGACAGACCTCTAACTATGGCTACACCTTC. It encodes CASSFGQTSNYGYTF.

This clone was observed a single time. This chain joins TRBV6-6 and TRBJ1-1, with unresolved D. The germline V gene encodes CDR1 MNHNY and CDR2 SVGAGI (reference sequence). This CDR3 comprises 14 residues. Trimming removed 2 bases at V and 6 bases at J, with 13 bases between. CDR3 sequence reads: CASSYNRAGAEAFF. DNA of the CDR3: TGTGCCAGCAGTTACAACAGAGCGGGTGCTGAAGCTTTCTTT.

V gene TRBV5-6 combines with J gene TRBJ2-7, with 7 nucleotides matching TRBD2. The CDR3 has 15 residues. V shed 4 bases, J shed 7 bases, and the junction held 14 bases outside the gene matches. Germline assignment: CDR1 SGHDT and CDR2 YYEEEE. Written as DNA, the CDR3 is TGTGCCAGCAGCCCGGGGAGGGGTGTTTTTTGGGAGCAGTACTTC. Translating gives CASSPGRGVFWEQYF.